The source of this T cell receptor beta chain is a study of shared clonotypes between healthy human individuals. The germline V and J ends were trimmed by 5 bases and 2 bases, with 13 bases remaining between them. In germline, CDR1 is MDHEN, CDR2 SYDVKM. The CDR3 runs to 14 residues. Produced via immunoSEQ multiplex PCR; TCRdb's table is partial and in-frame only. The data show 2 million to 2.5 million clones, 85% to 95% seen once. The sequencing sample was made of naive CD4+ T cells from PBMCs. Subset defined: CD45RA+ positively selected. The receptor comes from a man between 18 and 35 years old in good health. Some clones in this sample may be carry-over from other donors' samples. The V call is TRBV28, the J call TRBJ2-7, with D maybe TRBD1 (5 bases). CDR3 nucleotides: TGTGCCAGCAGTCCGGGCAGGGCCCCCTACGAGCAGTACTTC. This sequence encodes CASSPGRAPYEQYF.